A single count supports the clone carrying this T cell receptor beta chain. The antigen remains unidentified. The protocol was immunoSEQ multiplex PCR, while the TCRdb copy is restricted to in-frame clones and leaves out a portion. The sample records approximately 110,000 clones, approximately 90% being singletons. The data belong to a study of T cell responses to AZD1222 COVID-19 vaccine. General observations from the study: Spike was spanned by vaccine-associated CD4 TCRs, which were dominant at 160-218 and 743-854. Targets within unmutated variant regions were reportedly found for nearly half of spike-specific TCRs. The donors showed a predominance of white British ancestry and of females, with possible underestimation of clonal diversity.

CDR1 and CDR2 (germline): SGDLS, YYNGEE. The V and J ends lost 5 bases and 5 bases, in that order; junction bases with no gene match: 10. This CDR3 comprises 15 residues. The rearrangement joins TRBV9 to TRBJ1-5; 7 nucleotides line up with TRBD1. This TCR derives from an adult in good health. Sequencing was performed on peripheral blood, taken on day 0 of AZD1222 vaccination. CDR3 in amino acids: CASSAGGQTHQPQHF. Here the CDR3 DNA reads TGTGCCAGCAGTGCAGGGGGACAGACCCATCAGCCCCAGCATTTT.